One and the same sample provided the 22 T cell receptor beta chains below, sequenced in a study of OX40 agonist ivuxolimab in advanced cancers. Profiled with immunoSEQ multiplex PCR; TCRdb holds only in-frame clones, not every one. The sample has about 66,000 clones; roughly 80% are singletons. This material consisted of CD4+ or CD8+ T cells sorted from blood, taken in a trial of the OX40 agonist ivuxolimab. These receptor sequences come from an adult with an advanced solid tumor such as melanoma, head and neck, liver or kidney cancer.

The sample holds one count of this clone. The chain carries TRBV5-1 and TRBJ2-2, with 9 bases that match TRBD1. The ends lost 0 bases at V and 6 bases at J; junction bases unmatched: 6. The CDR3 runs 16 residues. The germline CDR1 and CDR2 sequences are SGHRS and YFSETQ. The CDR3 reads CASSLGPDRGAGELFF. CDR3 in DNA: TGCGCCAGCAGCTTGGGCCCGGACAGGGGCGCCGGGGAGCTGTTTTTT.

The genes are TRBV27 and TRBJ2-7; no clear D. V lost 9 bases and J lost 3, with 9 bases in between. CDR1 MNHEY and CDR2 SMNVEV come from the germline V gene (reference sequence). CDR3 size: 11 residues. DNA of the CDR3: TGTGCCAGTGGAGACTTCTACGAGCAGTACTTC. Translation: CASGDFYEQYF.

This chain joins TRBV7-2 and TRBJ2-5; 7 nucleotides line up with TRBD2. Losses at the gene ends were 3 bases for V and 5 bases for J; bases not matched to a gene: 6. This CDR3 has 14 amino acids. Germline V gene lookup returns CDR1 SGHTA and CDR2 FQGNSA. CDR3 region: CASSFTPGGETQYF. As DNA, the CDR3 is TGTGCCAGCAGCTTTACCCCCGGGGGGGAGACCCAGTACTTC.

V gene TRBV7-6 combines with J gene TRBJ2-1; 8 bases map to TRBD1. The length of the CDR3 is 19 residues. After removal of 2 bases from V and 3 bases from J, the junction contained 15 bases not matched to a gene. Germline-derived CDR1 and CDR2 are SGHVS and FNYEAQ. This chain's CDR3 is CASSLSQGAQEGLYNEQFF. DNA for the CDR3: TGTGCCAGCAGCTTATCTCAGGGGGCGCAGGAGGGCCTCTACAATGAGCAGTTCTTC.

The chain joins TRBV5-5 to TRBJ2-7; 9 positions agree with TRBD2. This CDR3 is 20 amino acids long. Germline values: CDR1 SGHKS, CDR2 YYEKEE (reference sequence). V lost 4 bases to trimming and J lost 0 bases; unmatched junction nucleotides: 20. The chain's CDR3 is CASSLEWASGDPESSYEQYV. In DNA form, the CDR3 reads TGTGCCAGCAGCCTGGAGTGGGCTAGCGGGGACCCAGAAAGCTCCTACGAGCAGTACGTC.

This clone was found a few times. This chain connects TRBV30 to TRBJ1-1; 8 nucleotides align to TRBD1. The CDR3 contains 11 residues. Germline CDR1 and CDR2: GTSNPN and SVGIG (reference sequence). V shed 5 bases and J 4 bases; nucleotides not matched to a gene: 0. The CDR3 protein is CAWDRGTEAFF. CDR3 bases: TGTGCCTGGGACAGGGGCACTGAAGCTTTCTTT.

The chain employs TRBV9 and TRBJ2-3, with 9 bases lining up with TRBD2. Trimming cost V 0 bases and J 0 bases; bases outside gene matches: 5. This CDR3 has 17 residues. The germline gives CDR1 SGDLS, CDR2 YYNGEE. The CDR3 sequence is CASSVEWTSDSTDTQYF. The CDR3 DNA follows: TGTGCCAGCAGCGTAGAGTGGACTAGCGATAGCACAGATACGCAGTATTTT.

This sequence joins TRBV27 and TRBJ1-1; a possible D gene is TRBD1 (6 bases). CDR1 and CDR2 from the germline V gene are MNHEY and SMNVEV (reference sequence). The CDR3 is 16 residues long. V lost 2 bases and J 0 bases, leaving 13 bases between the germline ends. The CDR3 loop reads CASSLRGGRMNTEAFF. In DNA, the CDR3 is TGTGCCAGCAGTTTACGAGGGGGACGAATGAACACTGAAGCTTTCTTT.

This clone was seen a handful of times. Its ends do not fully match the called genes, so a read error is possible. The rearrangement joins TRBV30 to TRBJ2-1, with TRBD2 matching 8 bases. Per the germline V gene, CDR1 is GTSNPN and CDR2 is SVGIG (reference sequence). There are 13 residues in the CDR3. The CDR3 sequence is CAWSRLAGKPAVF. In nucleotides, the CDR3 is TGTGCCTGGAGTAGGCTAGCGGGTAAACCGGCGGTCTTC.

The V and J genes are TRBV2 and TRBJ2-5; D is possibly TRBD1 (5 bases). The germline gives CDR1 SNHLY, CDR2 FYNNEI. The CDR3 spans 14 residues. The ends were cut back, 6 bases at V and 5 bases at J, with 16 bases in the middle. The CDR3 region is CASRTGDFRETQYF. The CDR3 DNA reads TGTGCCAGCAGAACAGGAGATTTTCGGGAGACCCAGTACTTC.

The CDR3 loop is CASSRQVIANTGELFF. The CDR3 DNA reads as TGTGCCAGTAGTAGACAGGTGATCGCGAACACCGGGGAGCTGTTTTTT. J is TRBJ2-2 and V is TRBV19; tentatively, D is TRBD1 (6 bases). Trimming pared 4 bases from V and 0 bases from J, leaving 12 bases between. In germline, CDR1 is LNHDA, CDR2 SQIVND (reference sequence). The CDR3 length is 16 residues.

The genes are TRBV25-1 and TRBJ1-5; no reliable D call. Germline CDR1 reads MGHDK; CDR2 reads SYGVNS. The CDR3 spans 14 residues. Trimming stripped 1 base from V and 5 bases from J, with 9 bases between. The CDR3 sequence: CASSECCGYQPQHF. CDR3 bases: TGTGCCAGCAGTGAATGTTGCGGTTATCAGCCCCAGCATTTT.

The chain recombines TRBV27 with TRBJ1-5; no clear D. CDR1 and CDR2 from the germline V gene are MNHEY and SMNVEV (reference sequence). The V gene lost 2 bases and the J gene lost 4 bases, with 12 bases spanning the gap. There are 15 residues in the CDR3. The DNA for the CDR3 is TGTGCCAGCAGTTTAGAGGGATTGGGGAATCAGCCCCAGCATTTT. This gives the protein CASSLEGLGNQPQHF.

The V and J genes are TRBV2 and TRBJ2-3, with D possibly TRBD1 on 6 matching bases. The CDR3 is 13 residues long. The V gene lost 8 bases and the J gene lost 3 bases, with 12 bases spanning the gap. CDR1 is SNHLY, CDR2 FYNNEI, per germline. CDR3 in amino acids: CASVAGATDTQYF. CDR3 sequence (DNA): TGTGCCAGCGTGGCAGGGGCGACAGATACGCAGTATTTT.

This chain links TRBV28 with TRBJ2-3, with D unclear. Per germline, CDR1 MDHEN and CDR2 SYDVKM. Trimming removed 5 bases at V and 2 bases at J, with 17 bases between. CDR3 length equals 16 residues. The CDR3 region has the DNA TGTGCCAGCAGTGGGCGAAGGAAGACCAACACAGATACGCAGTATTTT. It codes for CASSGRRKTNTDTQYF.

This clone was seen a single time. A junction end diverges from the germline sequence, so it may reflect a read error. The J gene is TRBJ2-7, the V gene TRBV5-8; TRBD2 is a possible D gene (6 bases). Germline loops: CDR1 SGHTS, CDR2 YDEGEE. This CDR3 is 10 amino acids long. The CDR3 reads CASRIHGGAF. DNA of the CDR3: TGTGCCAGCAGGATCCACGGAGGGGCTTTC. The complete variable domain, with remaining parts taken from reference TRBV5-8 and TRBJ2-7, reads EAGVTQSPTHLIKTRGQQATLRCSPISGHTSVYWYQQALGLGLQFLLWYDEGEERNRGNFPPRFSGRQFPNYSSELNVNALELEDSALYLCASRIHGGAFGPGTRLTVT.

The CDR3 sequence: CASSLYSDYGYTF. In nucleotides, the CDR3 is TGTGCCAGCAGCTTGTACAGCGACTATGGCTACACCTTC. The chain links TRBV5-5 to TRBJ1-2; D gene ambiguous. Germline assignment: CDR1 SGHKS and CDR2 YYEKEE (reference sequence). V was cut by 1 base and J by 3 bases, with 7 bases left in between. The length of the CDR3 is 13 residues.

This clone has only one observation. A junction end diverges from the germline sequence, so it may reflect a read error. The chain links TRBV7-9 to TRBJ2-5, with TRBD2 matching 8 bases. Germline V gene sequence: CDR1 SEHNR, CDR2 FQNEAQ (reference sequence). The CDR3 consists of 14 residues. The CDR3 sequence: CASNLLADQETQYF. CDR3 coding DNA: TGTGCCAGCAACCTACTAGCGGACCAGGAGACCCAGTACTTC.

The chain combines TRBV6-6 with TRBJ2-1; the match to TRBD2 covers 10 bases. This CDR3 spans 16 amino acids. The germline V gene has CDR1 MNHNY and CDR2 SVGAGI (reference sequence). Trimming took 4 bases from V and 0 from J; bases not matched to a gene: 3. The CDR3 protein is CASSWGLAPSYNEQFF. Written as DNA, the CDR3 is TGTGCCAGCAGTTGGGGACTAGCGCCCTCCTACAATGAGCAGTTCTTC.

This chain's CDR3 is CASSDDRDFNYGYTF. CDR3 coding DNA: TGTGCCAGCAGTGACGACAGGGATTTCAACTATGGCTACACCTTC. The chain has TRBV6-6 and TRBJ1-2; TRBD1 agrees at 7 bases. The germline V gene encodes CDR1 MNHNY and CDR2 SVGAGI (reference sequence). The CDR3 sequence is 15 residues long. V shed 5 bases, J shed 2 bases, and the junction held 8 bases outside the gene matches.

This clone was observed a few times. The rearrangement links TRBV2 to TRBJ1-2, with a tentative D call TRBD1 (6 bases). Looked up from germline, CDR1 is SNHLY and CDR2 is FYNNEI. The CDR3 covers 15 residues. The V gene lost 10 bases and the J gene lost 4 bases, with 22 bases spanning the gap. CDR3 coding DNA: TGTGCCACCTCGAGGCCCCAGGGGTTATCCTATGGCTACACCTTC. This gives the protein CATSRPQGLSYGYTF.

The chain is built from TRBV30 and TRBJ1-1, with D possibly TRBD1 on 5 matching bases. The CDR3 sequence is 21 residues long. V was shortened by 7 bases and J by 6 bases, with 42 bases between the two germline ends. Germline V gene lookup returns CDR1 GTSNPN and CDR2 SVGIG (reference sequence). The CDR3 region has the DNA TGTGCCTTCCTCGCCACCGGGACGATTAAAGGGGCCGGGGTAGCCCCCCCTGAAGCTTTCTTT. Encoded protein: CAFLATGTIKGAGVAPPEAFF.